A selection of T cell receptor beta chains follows, all from one sample in a study of early T cells in non-severe SARS-CoV-2 infection. Via MiXCR, TCRdb re-called the 5' RACE reads, giving one row per CDR3 protein. The profile shows around 77,000 distinct CDR3 sequences, about 9.5% of them singletons. The starting material was whole blood, obtained at baseline. These receptors came from an adult who was a healthcare worker with PCR-confirmed SARS-CoV-2 infection or an uninfected control (not recorded which). The CDR3 runs from the conserved cysteine through the conserved F or W. The D gene is left open where the match is weak. Clone size appears in some rows only: once, few, many, or a class for an expanded clone.

clone size: many; V gene: TRBV7-8; J gene: TRBJ1-6; D gene: -; CDR3 DNA: TGTGCCAGCAGCTTAGCTTTCGCCTTATTATTCTCACCCCTCCACTTT; CDR3 protein: CASSLAFALLFSPLHF
clone size: -; V gene: TRBV29-1; J gene: TRBJ2-7; D gene: -; CDR3 DNA: TGCAGCGTTGGGAGGGTCGGTTTCTACGAGCAGTACTTC; CDR3 protein: CSVGRVGFYEQYF
clone size: -; V gene: TRBV11-2; J gene: TRBJ2-2; D gene: -; CDR3 DNA: TGTGCCGTTGGTGCCGGGGAGCTGTTTTTT; CDR3 protein: CAVGAGELFF
clone size: many; V gene: TRBV12-5; J gene: TRBJ2-1; D gene: -; CDR3 DNA: TGTGCTAGTGGTTCGGGGGTGGATGAGCAGTTCTTC; CDR3 protein: CASGSGVDEQFF
clone size: few; V gene: TRBV7-6; J gene: TRBJ2-5; D gene: -; CDR3 DNA: TGTGCCAGCAGCTTTCTGGGGAACCAAGAGACCCAGTACTTC; CDR3 protein: CASSFLGNQETQYF
clone size: -; V gene: TRBV2; J gene: TRBJ1-6; D gene: -; CDR3 DNA: TGTGCCAGCAGTGAAGCGAGGCAGGTCGCACCCCTCCACTTT; CDR3 protein: CASSEARQVAPLHF
clone size: -; V gene: TRBV9; J gene: TRBJ2-5; D gene: -; CDR3 DNA: TGTGCCAGCAGCGTAGGTCAGTTCAGGGGAGAGACCCAGTACTTC; CDR3 protein: CASSVGQFRGETQYF
clone size: few; V gene: TRBV7-9; J gene: TRBJ1-1; D gene: TRBD1; CDR3 DNA: TGTGCCAGCAGCTTGGGACAGCCGAACACTGAAGCTTTCTTT; CDR3 protein: CASSLGQPNTEAFF
clone size: few; V gene: TRBV7-3; J gene: TRBJ1-1; D gene: TRBD1; CDR3 DNA: TGTGCCAGCAGCTCGGGACAGCGAAACACTGAAGCTTTCTTT; CDR3 protein: CASSSGQRNTEAFF
clone size: few; V gene: TRBV20-1; J gene: TRBJ1-5; D gene: TRBD1; CDR3 DNA: TGCAGTGCCCAGGGGGCTAATCAGCCCCAGCATTTT; CDR3 protein: CSAQGANQPQHF
clone size: few; V gene: TRBV2; J gene: TRBJ1-1; D gene: -; CDR3 DNA: TGTGCCAGCTCCGAGGGGAACACTGAAGCTTTCTTT; CDR3 protein: CASSEGNTEAFF
clone size: many; V gene: TRBV7-6; J gene: TRBJ2-1; D gene: -; CDR3 DNA: TGTGCCAGCAGTTATCCTCCGGGACGCAATGAGCAGTTCTTC; CDR3 protein: CASSYPPGRNEQFF
clone size: few; V gene: TRBV20-1; J gene: TRBJ1-1; D gene: TRBD1; CDR3 DNA: TGCAGTGCTAGACCCCCTCCGGGAGGGGGCAAAACTGAAGCTTTCTTT; CDR3 protein: CSARPPPGGGKTEAFF
clone size: many; V gene: TRBV11-2; J gene: TRBJ1-2; D gene: -; CDR3 DNA: TGTGCCAGCAGCTTAGCTTCTCTTGGGGGCTACACCTTC; CDR3 protein: CASSLASLGGYTF
clone size: -; V gene: TRBV7-2; J gene: TRBJ2-3; D gene: TRBD2; CDR3 DNA: TGTGCCAGCAGCTTACCTAGCGGGGGGAGGCCAGATACGCAGTATTTT; CDR3 protein: CASSLPSGGRPDTQYF
clone size: few; V gene: TRBV19; J gene: TRBJ1-5; D gene: TRBD1; CDR3 DNA: TGTGCCAGTAGCCAACAGGGGGGCGTGGGCAATCAGCCCCAGCATTTT; CDR3 protein: CASSQQGGVGNQPQHF
clone size: few; V gene: TRBV5-1; J gene: TRBJ2-5; D gene: -; CDR3 DNA: TGCGCCAGCAGCCCACTCTGGGGAGTACAAGAGACCCAGTACTTC; CDR3 protein: CASSPLWGVQETQYF
clone size: -; V gene: TRBV7-2; J gene: TRBJ1-1; D gene: TRBD1; CDR3 DNA: TGTGCCAGCAGCCAAACGGGACAGGGGAACACTGAAGCTTTCTTT; CDR3 protein: CASSQTGQGNTEAFF
clone size: few; V gene: TRBV10-1; J gene: TRBJ1-1; D gene: -; CDR3 DNA: TGCGCCAGCAGTGGTTACAGGCATTTTAGTACAGATTCTGAGAACACTGAAGCTTTCTTT; CDR3 protein: CASSGYRHFSTDSENTEAFF
clone size: few; V gene: TRBV23-1; J gene: TRBJ1-4; D gene: -; CDR3 DNA: TGCGCCAGCAGTCCAAATCCTCTTGAGGCCACCGATGAAAAACTGTTTTTT; CDR3 protein: CASSPNPLEATDEKLFF
clone size: few; V gene: TRBV7-9; J gene: TRBJ1-5; D gene: -; CDR3 DNA: TGTGCCAGCAGCTTAGCCCTTGGGAATCAGCCCCAGCATTTT; CDR3 protein: CASSLALGNQPQHF
clone size: few; V gene: TRBV6-6; J gene: TRBJ1-1; D gene: TRBD1; CDR3 DNA: TGTGCCAGCAGTAACCCGGACAGGGGTCGCCCTGAAGCTTTCTTT; CDR3 protein: CASSNPDRGRPEAFF
clone size: -; V gene: TRBV12-5; J gene: TRBJ2-1; D gene: -; CDR3 DNA: TGTGCTAGTGGTTTCCACAATGAGCAGTTCTTC; CDR3 protein: CASGFHNEQFF
clone size: few; V gene: TRBV4-1; J gene: TRBJ1-1; D gene: -; CDR3 DNA: TGCGCCAGCAGCCAAGCTGGGAACACTGAAGCTTTCTTT; CDR3 protein: CASSQAGNTEAFF
clone size: -; V gene: TRBV29-1; J gene: TRBJ1-1; D gene: TRBD1; CDR3 DNA: TGCAGCGCGACAGGACAGGTGGTCACTGAAGCTTTCTTT; CDR3 protein: CSATGQVVTEAFF
clone size: few; V gene: TRBV7-8; J gene: TRBJ1-5; D gene: -; CDR3 DNA: TGTGCCAGCAGTCCTATCCAGAGGACCAATCAGCCCCAGCATTTT; CDR3 protein: CASSPIQRTNQPQHF
clone size: many; V gene: TRBV5-4; J gene: TRBJ2-3; D gene: TRBD2; CDR3 DNA: TGTGCCAGCAGCTTACGGACTAGCGGAACAGATACGCAGTATTTT; CDR3 protein: CASSLRTSGTDTQYF
clone size: many; V gene: TRBV9; J gene: TRBJ1-5; D gene: TRBD1; CDR3 DNA: TGTGCCAGCAGCGCGACAGGGAAGACCCAGCCCCAGCATTTT; CDR3 protein: CASSATGKTQPQHF
clone size: many; V gene: TRBV5-4; J gene: TRBJ1-6; D gene: -; CDR3 DNA: TGTGCCAGCAGCTCGGCGGAGGGCCTGGGAGATAATTCACCCCTCCACTTT; CDR3 protein: CASSSAEGLGDNSPLHF
clone size: few; V gene: TRBV10-3; J gene: TRBJ2-1; D gene: -; CDR3 DNA: TGTGCCATCAGTGATGGGGGGTTTGGTGAGCAGTTCTTC; CDR3 protein: CAISDGGFGEQFF
clone size: many; V gene: TRBV5-1; J gene: TRBJ2-3; D gene: -; CDR3 DNA: TGCGCCAGCAGCCCAGTGGGGGCAGGTTCCACAGATACGCAGTATTTT; CDR3 protein: CASSPVGAGSTDTQYF
clone size: -; V gene: TRBV11-2; J gene: TRBJ1-6; D gene: -; CDR3 DNA: TGTGCCAGCACCGGATCGGGAGGAGGGAATTCACCCCTCCACTTT; CDR3 protein: CASTGSGGGNSPLHF
clone size: few; V gene: TRBV6-5; J gene: TRBJ2-7; D gene: -; CDR3 DNA: TGTGCCAGCAGTTACTCCAGGGCCTCCGGGGAGCAGTACTTC; CDR3 protein: CASSYSRASGEQYF
clone size: -; V gene: TRBV6-1; J gene: TRBJ2-5; D gene: -; CDR3 DNA: TGTGCCAGCCGGGAACCAGGCCGCTCGCAAGAGACCCAGTACTTC; CDR3 protein: CASREPGRSQETQYF
clone size: many; V gene: TRBV20-1; J gene: TRBJ2-1; D gene: TRBD1; CDR3 DNA: TGCAGTGCTCCAGCCGGGACAGGGGGTTCCAATGAGCAGTTCTTC; CDR3 protein: CSAPAGTGGSNEQFF
clone size: -; V gene: TRBV5-8; J gene: TRBJ1-5; D gene: -; CDR3 DNA: TGTGCCAGCAGCTTTAGGTCAGGGATCGGTCAGCCCCAGCATTTT; CDR3 protein: CASSFRSGIGQPQHF
clone size: -; V gene: TRBV9; J gene: TRBJ1-3; D gene: -; CDR3 DNA: TGTGCCAGCAGCGTCGATCACAACGTAGGAAACACCATATATTTT; CDR3 protein: CASSVDHNVGNTIYF
clone size: -; V gene: TRBV5-1; J gene: TRBJ1-5; D gene: TRBD1; CDR3 DNA: TGCGCCACCCCGGGACAGGGGGCTATGGGCAATCAGCCCCAGCATTTT; CDR3 protein: CATPGQGAMGNQPQHF
clone size: few; V gene: TRBV10-3; J gene: TRBJ1-5; D gene: -; CDR3 DNA: TGTGCCATCAGTGGGAACGCTTTCAATCAGCCCCAGCATTTT; CDR3 protein: CAISGNAFNQPQHF
clone size: few; V gene: TRBV20-1; J gene: TRBJ2-3; D gene: TRBD2; CDR3 DNA: TGCAGTGGCACTAGCGGGGGGATAGCCACAGATACGCAGTATTTT; CDR3 protein: CSGTSGGIATDTQYF
clone size: -; V gene: TRBV7-2; J gene: TRBJ2-5; D gene: -; CDR3 DNA: TGTGCCAGCAGCTCCCAACCCTTCGGCGGGGGCCGGGAGACCCAGTACTTC; CDR3 protein: CASSSQPFGGGRETQYF
clone size: -; V gene: TRBV6-5; J gene: TRBJ2-1; D gene: TRBD2; CDR3 DNA: TGTGCCAGCAGTAGGGGTCGAACTAGCGGAAGACTAAACAATGAGCAGTTCTTC; CDR3 protein: CASSRGRTSGRLNNEQFF
clone size: few; V gene: TRBV7-2; J gene: TRBJ2-2; D gene: -; CDR3 DNA: TGTGCCAGCAGCTTAGGACAAGCGGGCACCGGGGAGCTGTTTTTT; CDR3 protein: CASSLGQAGTGELFF
clone size: few; V gene: TRBV27; J gene: TRBJ1-1; D gene: -; CDR3 DNA: TGTGCCAGCAGTCACGACAGGAACACTGAAGCTTTCTTT; CDR3 protein: CASSHDRNTEAFF
clone size: few; V gene: TRBV30; J gene: TRBJ2-1; D gene: TRBD1; CDR3 DNA: TGTGCCTGGCGGACAGGGGTTTACAATGAGCAGTTCTTC; CDR3 protein: CAWRTGVYNEQFF
clone size: -; V gene: TRBV19; J gene: TRBJ1-5; D gene: TRBD1; CDR3 DNA: TGTGCCAGTAGCGAAGGACAGGGAGGTCAGCCCCAGCATTTT; CDR3 protein: CASSEGQGGQPQHF
clone size: many; V gene: TRBV27; J gene: TRBJ2-7; D gene: TRBD1; CDR3 DNA: TGTGCCAGCAGTTTAAGGGACAGGTCATGGGACGAGCAGTACTTC; CDR3 protein: CASSLRDRSWDEQYF
clone size: few; V gene: TRBV9; J gene: TRBJ2-2; D gene: -; CDR3 DNA: TGTGCCAGCTCCTCTGGGGGGGAGCTGTTTTTT; CDR3 protein: CASSSGGELFF
clone size: many; V gene: TRBV12-5; J gene: TRBJ2-1; D gene: -; CDR3 DNA: TGTGCTAGTGGTGCCGGGACACCGGGTGAGAATGAGCAGTTCTTC; CDR3 protein: CASGAGTPGENEQFF
clone size: few; V gene: TRBV15; J gene: TRBJ1-5; D gene: TRBD1; CDR3 DNA: TGTGCCACCAGTTCGGACAGGGAAAATCAGCCCCAGCATTTT; CDR3 protein: CATSSDRENQPQHF
clone size: medium-sized; V gene: TRBV30; J gene: TRBJ1-2; D gene: TRBD1; CDR3 DNA: TGTGCCTGGAGTCCGGGACAGCTCTATGGCTACACCTTC; CDR3 protein: CAWSPGQLYGYTF